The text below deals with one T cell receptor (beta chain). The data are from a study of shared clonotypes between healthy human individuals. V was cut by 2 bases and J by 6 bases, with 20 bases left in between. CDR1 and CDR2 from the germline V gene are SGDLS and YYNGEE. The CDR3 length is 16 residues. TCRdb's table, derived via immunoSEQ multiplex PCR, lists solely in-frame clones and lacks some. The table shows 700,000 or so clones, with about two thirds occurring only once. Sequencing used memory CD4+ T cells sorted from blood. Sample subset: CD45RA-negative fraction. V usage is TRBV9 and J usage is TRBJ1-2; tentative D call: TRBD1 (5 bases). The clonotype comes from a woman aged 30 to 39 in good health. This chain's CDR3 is CASSVGRVEAKDGYTF. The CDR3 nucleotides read TGTGCCAGCAGCGTGGGACGGGTAGAAGCTAAAGATGGCTACACCTTC. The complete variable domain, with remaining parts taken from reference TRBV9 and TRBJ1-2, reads DSGVTQTPKHLITATGQRVTLRCSPRSGDLSVYWYQQSLDQGLQFLIQYYNGEERAKGNILERFSAQQFPDLHSELNLSSLELGDSALYFCASSVGRVEAKDGYTFGSGTRLTVV.